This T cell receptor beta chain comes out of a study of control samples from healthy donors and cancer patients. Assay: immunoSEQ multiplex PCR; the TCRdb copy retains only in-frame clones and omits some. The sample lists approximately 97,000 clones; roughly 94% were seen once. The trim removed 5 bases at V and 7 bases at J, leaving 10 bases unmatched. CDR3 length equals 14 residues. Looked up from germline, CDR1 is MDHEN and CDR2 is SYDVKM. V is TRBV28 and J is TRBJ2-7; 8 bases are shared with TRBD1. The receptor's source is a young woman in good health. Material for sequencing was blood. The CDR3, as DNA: TGTGCCAGCAGTCCGGGACAGGTGCCCGGGGAGCAGTACTTC. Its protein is CASSPGQVPGEQYF. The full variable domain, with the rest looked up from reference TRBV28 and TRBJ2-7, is DVKVTQSSRYLVKRTGEKVFLECVQDMDHENMFWYRQDPGLGLRLIYFSYDVKMKEKGDIPEGYSVSREKKERFSLILESASTNQTSMYLCASSPGQVPGEQYFGPGTRLTVT.